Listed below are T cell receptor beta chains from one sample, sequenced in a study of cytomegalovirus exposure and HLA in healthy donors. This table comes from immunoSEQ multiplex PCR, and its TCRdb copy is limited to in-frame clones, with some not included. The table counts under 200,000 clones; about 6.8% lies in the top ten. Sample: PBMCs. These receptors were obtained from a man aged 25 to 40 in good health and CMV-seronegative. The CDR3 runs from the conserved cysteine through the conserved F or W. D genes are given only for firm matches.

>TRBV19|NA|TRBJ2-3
CASLEGADTQYF
TGTGCCAGTCTCGAGGGGGCAGATACGCAGTATTTT
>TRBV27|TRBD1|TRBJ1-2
CANSFGQGAGGYTF
TGTGCCAACAGTTTTGGACAGGGGGCTGGGGGCTACACCTTC
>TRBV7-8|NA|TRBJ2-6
CASSLSSGHTGANVLTF
TGTGCCAGCAGCTTATCGTCGGGACACACTGGGGCCAACGTCCTGACTTTC
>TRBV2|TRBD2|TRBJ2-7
CASSEGLAAAYEQYF
TGTGCCAGCAGTGAGGGGCTAGCGGCTGCGTACGAGCAGTACTTC
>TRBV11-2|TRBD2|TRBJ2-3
CASSSFRLAFSTDTQYF
TGTGCCAGCAGCTCTTTTCGACTAGCGTTTAGCACAGATACGCAGTATTTT
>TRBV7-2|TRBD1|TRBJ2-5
CASSLGPQGAGETQYF
TGTGCCAGCAGCTTAGGCCCCCAGGGGGCGGGGGAGACCCAGTACTTC
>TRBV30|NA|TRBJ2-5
CAWSGVYQETQYF
TGTGCCTGGAGTGGAGTGTACCAAGAGACCCAGTACTTC
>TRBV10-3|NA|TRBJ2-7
CAISETGSSSYEQYF
TGTGCCATCAGTGAGACGGGGTCTAGCTCCTACGAGCAGTACTTC
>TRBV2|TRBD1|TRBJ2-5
CASSRDREQETQYF
TGTGCCAGCAGTAGAGACAGGGAACAAGAGACCCAGTACTTC
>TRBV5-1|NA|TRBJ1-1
CASSLLWAGIDTEAFF
TGCGCCAGCAGCTTGCTATGGGCGGGGATCGACACTGAAGCTTTCTTT
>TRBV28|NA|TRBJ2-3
CASSPPGGGTDTQYF
TGTGCCAGCAGTCCACCCGGGGGAGGCACAGATACGCAGTATTTT
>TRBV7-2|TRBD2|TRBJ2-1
CASSFLLRLAEKYNEQFF
TGTGCCAGCAGCTTCCTCCTCAGACTAGCGGAGAAGTACAATGAGCAGTTCTTC
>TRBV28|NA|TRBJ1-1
CASLTGGTMNTEAFF
TGTGCCAGCTTAACGGGGGGGACCATGAACACTGAAGCTTTCTTT
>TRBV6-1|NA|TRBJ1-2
CASSEYVVDYGYTF
TGTGCCAGCAGTGAATATGTAGTTGACTATGGCTACACCTTC
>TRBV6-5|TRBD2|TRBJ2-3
CASSYRDYTDTQYF
TGTGCCAGCAGTTACCGGGACTACACAGATACGCAGTATTTT
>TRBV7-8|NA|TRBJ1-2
CASSLTGVAGYTF
TGTGCCAGCAGCTTAACGGGGGTGGCTGGCTACACCTTC
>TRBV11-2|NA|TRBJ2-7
CASSLTRDFYEQYF
TGTGCCAGCAGCTTAACCCGGGACTTCTACGAGCAGTACTTC
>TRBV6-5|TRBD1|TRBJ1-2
CASSRDRASFGYTF
TGTGCCAGCAGTCGCGACAGGGCCTCGTTCGGCTACACCTTC
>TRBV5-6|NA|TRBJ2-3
CASSLKPGSTDTQYF
TGTGCCAGCAGCTTGAAACCTGGCAGCACAGATACGCAGTATTTT
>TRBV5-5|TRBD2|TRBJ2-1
CASTYPPGLGPLSSYNEQFF
TGTGCCAGCACCTATCCCCCGGGACTAGGGCCCCTTAGCTCCTACAATGAGCAGTTCTTC
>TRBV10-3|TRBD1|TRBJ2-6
CAISPGQGAGGANVLTF
TGTGCCATCAGCCCGGGACAGGGGGCCGGTGGGGCCAACGTCCTGACTTTC
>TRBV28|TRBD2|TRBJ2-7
CASSWTSGIIDEQYF
TGTGCCAGCAGTTGGACTAGCGGTATCATTGACGAGCAGTACTTC
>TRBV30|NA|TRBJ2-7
CAWSPPSHKGEQYF
TGTGCCTGGAGTCCCCCAAGTCATAAGGGGGAGCAGTACTTC
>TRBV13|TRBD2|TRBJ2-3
CASSPSPRTSGGHITLVDTQYF
TGTGCCAGCAGCCCATCCCCCCGGACTAGCGGGGGCCATATAACCTTAGTGGATACGCAGTATTTT
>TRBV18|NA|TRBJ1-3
CASSPLLQHSGNTIYF
TGTGCCAGCTCACCCCTCTTACAACACTCTGGAAACACCATATATTTT
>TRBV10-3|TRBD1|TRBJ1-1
CAISESASGGSEAFF
TGTGCCATCAGTGAGTCGGCTTCAGGGGGTTCTGAAGCTTTCTTT
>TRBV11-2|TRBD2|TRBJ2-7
CASSLGAGGSYEQYF
TGTGCCAGCAGCTTAGGGGCGGGAGGCTCCTACGAGCAGTACTTC
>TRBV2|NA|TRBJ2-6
CASSALKQGPYSGANVLTF
TGTGCCAGCAGTGCACTAAAACAGGGCCCCTACTCTGGGGCCAACGTCCTGACTTTC
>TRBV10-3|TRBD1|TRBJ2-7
CAISERRGPSSYEQYF
TGTGCCATCAGTGAGCGAAGGGGGCCCTCGTCCTACGAGCAGTACTTC
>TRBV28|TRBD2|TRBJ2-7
CASSFVRASGSREQYF
TGTGCCAGCAGTTTTGTCAGGGCTAGCGGGAGTCGCGAGCAGTACTTC
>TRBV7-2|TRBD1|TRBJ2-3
CASSQDRAHADTQYF
TGTGCCAGCAGCCAGGACAGGGCCCATGCAGATACGCAGTATTTT
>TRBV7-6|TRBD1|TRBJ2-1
CASSLAPGTGAENEQFF
TGTGCCAGCAGCTTAGCTCCCGGGACAGGGGCTGAGAATGAGCAGTTCTTC
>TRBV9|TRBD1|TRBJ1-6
CASSGADRGVYSSYNSPLHF
TGTGCCAGCAGCGGGGCGGACAGGGGAGTATATAGCTCCTATAATTCACCCCTCCACTTT
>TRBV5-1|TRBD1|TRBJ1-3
CASSFQGARGNTIYF
TGCGCCAGCAGCTTCCAGGGGGCGAGGGGAAACACCATATATTTT
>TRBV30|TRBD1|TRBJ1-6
CASSGTEDFYNSPLHF
TGTGCCTCTTCCGGGACAGAGGACTTCTATAATTCACCCCTCCACTTT
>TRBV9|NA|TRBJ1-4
CASSVQGSTNEKLFF
TGTGCCAGCAGCGTTCAGGGTTCAACTAATGAAAAACTGTTTTTT
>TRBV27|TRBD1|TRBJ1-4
CASRKGRQGDEKLFF
TGTGCCAGCCGTAAGGGCCGACAGGGTGATGAAAAACTGTTTTTT
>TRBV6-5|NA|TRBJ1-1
CASRWTGANTEAFF
TGTGCCAGCAGATGGACGGGAGCCAACACTGAAGCTTTCTTT
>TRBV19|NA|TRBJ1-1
CASSIRVMNTEAFF
TGTGCCAGTAGTATACGGGTCATGAACACTGAAGCTTTCTTT
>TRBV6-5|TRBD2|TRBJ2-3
CASSPGLAGTDTQYF
TGTGCCAGCAGTCCCGGACTAGCTGGGACAGATACGCAGTATTTT
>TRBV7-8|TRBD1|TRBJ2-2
CASSPTGTGNSGELFF
TGTGCCAGCAGCCCCACCGGGACAGGGAACTCCGGGGAGCTGTTTTTT
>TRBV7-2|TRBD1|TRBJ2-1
CASSRSGQRAYNEQFF
TGTGCCAGCAGCCGTTCGGGACAGAGGGCCTACAATGAGCAGTTCTTC
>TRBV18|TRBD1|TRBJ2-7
CASSPPSLRGQGQYF
TGTGCCAGCTCACCACCGTCCTTGAGGGGGCAAGGGCAGTACTTC
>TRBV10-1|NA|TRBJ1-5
CASSDEEWGNQPQHF
TGCGCCAGCAGTGATGAGGAGTGGGGCAATCAGCCCCAGCATTTT
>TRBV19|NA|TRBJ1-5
CASSIEGGRVVSWPQHF
TGTGCCAGTAGTATAGAAGGTGGCAGGGTGGTATCGTGGCCCCAGCATTTT
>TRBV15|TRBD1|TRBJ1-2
CATSSQGARGYTF
TGTGCCACCAGCAGCCAGGGGGCGCGGGGCTACACCTTC
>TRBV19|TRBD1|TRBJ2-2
CASSIVGPGGRNTGELFF
TGTGCCAGTAGTATAGTTGGGCCAGGGGGAAGGAACACCGGGGAGCTGTTTTTT
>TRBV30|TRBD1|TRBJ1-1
CAWRRWTGRASNTEAFF
TGTGCCTGGAGACGGTGGACAGGGAGGGCCTCGAACACTGAAGCTTTCTTT
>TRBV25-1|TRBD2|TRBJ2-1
CASSEAGGSYNEQFF
TGTGCCAGCAGTGAAGCGGGAGGGTCCTACAATGAGCAGTTCTTC
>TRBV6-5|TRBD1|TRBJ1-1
CASSKGTGLNTEAFF
TGTGCCAGCAGCAAAGGGACAGGACTAAACACTGAAGCTTTCTTT
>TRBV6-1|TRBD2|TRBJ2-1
CASSPSGVSYNEQFF
TGTGCCAGCAGTCCTAGCGGGGTCTCCTACAATGAGCAGTTCTTC
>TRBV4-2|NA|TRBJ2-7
CASSQGSHSNSYEQYF
TGTGCCAGCAGCCAAGGTTCCCACAGTAACTCCTACGAGCAGTACTTC
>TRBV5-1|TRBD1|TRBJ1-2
CATRTGTDYGYTF
TGCGCCACCCGAACCGGGACAGACTATGGCTACACCTTC
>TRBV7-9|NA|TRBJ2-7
CASSPRGGYEQYF
TGTGCCAGCAGCCCCCGTGGGGGGTACGAGCAGTACTTC
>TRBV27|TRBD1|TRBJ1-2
CASSRDRGISNYGYTF
TGTGCCAGCAGCCGGGACAGGGGAATTTCCAACTATGGCTACACCTTC
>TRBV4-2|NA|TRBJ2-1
CASSPGRGLPTYNEQFF
TGTGCCAGCAGCCCAGGTCGCGGGCTTCCGACCTACAATGAGCAGTTCTTC
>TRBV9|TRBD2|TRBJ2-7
CASSVGTSGSYEQYF
TGTGCCAGCAGCGTAGGGACTAGCGGGAGCTACGAGCAGTACTTC
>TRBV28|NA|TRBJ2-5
CASSSGETQYF
TGTGCCAGCAGTTCGGGAGAGACCCAGTACTTC
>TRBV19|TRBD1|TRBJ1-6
CASSISEGAHNNSPLHF
TGTGCCAGTAGTATAAGTGAGGGGGCGCACAATAATTCACCCCTCCACTTT
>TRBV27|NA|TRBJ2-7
CASRFSPTGHSYEQYF
TGTGCCAGCAGGTTTTCCCCTACAGGTCACTCCTACGAGCAGTACTTC